The entry below describes one T cell receptor beta chain. The assay, immunoSEQ v3.0, was run at survey level. The repertoire was sequenced with immunoSEQ multiplex PCR; TCRdb's copy has only in-frame clones and lacks some. The sample carries tens of thousands of clones, roughly 82% recorded once. The CDR3 is 16 amino acids. Germline-derived CDR1 and CDR2 are SNHLY and FYNNEI. V dropped 0 bases and J dropped 7; count of bases not matched to a gene: 7. The data originate from a study of long-term antiretroviral therapy in people with HIV. Sequenced here: unsorted PBMCs, sampled 0.3 years after starting antiretroviral therapy. The chain combines TRBV2 with TRBJ2-2; 8 bases align to TRBD2. This clonotype was obtained from a man between 18 and 29 years old with HIV. The CDR3 is CASSEALMAGGGELFF. CDR3 coding DNA: TGTGCCAGCAGTGAAGCCCTCATGGCGGGGGGCGGGGAGCTGTTTTTT.